This paragraph reports one T cell receptor beta chain. Its specificity is not known. These data belong to a study of T-cell reconstitution after alpha-beta-depleted transplantation in children. The authors prepared the TCRbeta library with unique molecular identifiers. TCRdb re-called the PCR reads through MiXCR, storing one row per CDR3 protein. This sample has around 700,000 distinct CDR3 sequences, with around 13% found just once. Study-level points and caveats: Surviving recipient T cells and thymic progenitors underlay high day-60 TCRbeta diversity in some patients.

The CDR3 runs 14 residues. Trimming took 2 bases from V and 3 from J, leaving 11 bases between them. Germline V gives CDR1 DFQATT, CDR2 SNEGSKA (reference sequence). The sequencing here drew on PBMCs, taken before TCRalphabeta/CD19-depleted stem cell transplant. The chain is built from TRBV20-1 and TRBJ2-1, with D perhaps matching TRBD2 (6 bases). This sequence originates from a girl between 2 and 10 years old with congenital amegakaryocytic thrombocytopenia, due to receive a stem cell transplant. The CDR3: CSARMIGSYNEQFF. For the CDR3, the DNA is TGCAGTGCTAGAATGATCGGGAGCTACAATGAGCAGTTCTTC.